The rows below give T cell receptor beta chains drawn from one sample of a study of T-cell reconstitution after alpha-beta-depleted transplantation in children. TCRdb recomputed calls from the PCR reads with MiXCR, one row per CDR3 protein. The data show around 580,000 distinct CDR3 sequences, approximately 30% seen once. The starting material was PBMCs, obtained before TCRalphabeta/CD19-depleted stem cell transplant. The receptors here all came from a boy younger than two with Wiskott-Aldrich syndrome, due to receive a stem cell transplant. The CDR3 runs from the conserved cysteine through the conserved F or W. A D gene is named only where the DNA matches it firmly. Size is omitted from some rows. Given values are once, few, many or a class for expanded clones.

D: -
J: TRBJ1-1
size: -
V: TRBV12-3/TRBV12-4
DNA: TGTGCCAGCAGTTTACCCTCTCGGAAGGGAGAAAAGAACACTGAAGCTTTCTTT
CDR3: CASSLPSRKGEKNTEAFF

D: -
J: TRBJ2-2
size: -
V: TRBV7-9
DNA: TGTGCCAGCAGCCTGTCCATAGGAGGCCCCGGGGAGCTGTTTTTT
CDR3: CASSLSIGGPGELFF

D: TRBD2
J: TRBJ2-1
size: -
V: TRBV7-9
DNA: TGTGCCAGCAGCTTAGTTCCGGGACTAGCCATCTACAATGAGCAGTTCTTC
CDR3: CASSLVPGLAIYNEQFF

D: -
J: TRBJ2-7
size: few
V: TRBV5-1
DNA: TGCGCCAGCAGCCGCGAAGGGGGGTCCCCCTACGAGCAGTACTTC
CDR3: CASSREGGSPYEQYF

D: -
J: TRBJ2-5
size: -
V: TRBV14
DNA: TGTGCCAGCAGCCAAGAGAGCAAACAAGAGACCCAGTACTTC
CDR3: CASSQESKQETQYF

D: -
J: TRBJ2-6
size: -
V: TRBV29-1
DNA: TGCAGCGTTGGGGGGTTTGAGGTATCTGGGGCCAACGTCCTGACTTTC
CDR3: CSVGGFEVSGANVLTF

D: TRBD1
J: TRBJ1-5
size: few
V: TRBV7-2
DNA: TGTGCCAGCAGCTTAGTGGGGGACAGGGTCCGTGGAGCCCAGCATTTT
CDR3: CASSLVGDRVRGAQHF

D: TRBD1
J: TRBJ2-2
size: -
V: TRBV5-1
DNA: TGCGCCAGCAGCCGTAAACAGGGGGACGGGAGCTACACCGGGGAGCTGTTTTTT
CDR3: CASSRKQGDGSYTGELFF

D: TRBD2
J: TRBJ2-1
size: -
V: TRBV20-1
DNA: TGCAGTGCTAGAGCCAGCGGGAGGCCGACTGAGCAGTTCTTC
CDR3: CSARASGRPTEQFF

D: -
J: TRBJ2-5
size: -
V: TRBV30
DNA: TGTGCCTGGAGTGCGGCTATGGAGACCCAGTACTTC
CDR3: CAWSAAMETQYF

D: -
J: TRBJ2-3
size: -
V: TRBV20-1
DNA: TGCAGTGCTAGAGGTCGTTTCATCACAGATACGCAGTATTTT
CDR3: CSARGRFITDTQYF

D: -
J: TRBJ2-6
size: -
V: TRBV4-1
DNA: TGCGCCAGCAGCCAAGATGGGGGGCAGGCTGGGGCCAACGGCCTGACTTTC
CDR3: CASSQDGGQAGANGLTF

D: -
J: TRBJ2-1
size: -
V: TRBV29-1
DNA: TGCAGCGTTCAAGCGGTCTACAATGAGCAGTTCTTC
CDR3: CSVQAVYNEQFF

D: -
J: TRBJ2-5
size: -
V: TRBV6-1
DNA: TGTGCCAGCATCCAGTACCCGGGGACCGGAGGGGAGACCCAGTACTTC
CDR3: CASIQYPGTGGETQYF

D: TRBD2
J: TRBJ2-5
size: few
V: TRBV7-2
DNA: TGTGCCAGCAGCCAGGCGGGACTAGTCGGGGAGACCCAGCACTTC
CDR3: CASSQAGLVGETQHF

D: TRBD2
J: TRBJ2-7
size: few
V: TRBV5-1
DNA: TGCGCCAGCAGCCCGGGGACTAGGACCTACCCGGGACACGAGCAGTACTTC
CDR3: CASSPGTRTYPGHEQYF

D: TRBD2
J: TRBJ2-3
size: once
V: TRBV2
DNA: TGTGCCAGCAGCCTGACTAGCGGGATGGCAGATACGCAGTATTTT
CDR3: CASSLTSGMADTQYF

D: -
J: TRBJ2-3
size: few
V: TRBV20-1
DNA: TGCAGTGCTAGGGGTACGGGAAACGATGTCAGAGTACAGTATTTT
CDR3: CSARGTGNDVRVQYF

D: -
J: TRBJ2-5
size: -
V: TRBV5-1
DNA: TGCGCCAGCAGCTCTAGTTTGGGAGAGACCCAGTACTTC
CDR3: CASSSSLGETQYF

D: -
J: TRBJ2-7
size: few
V: TRBV5-1
DNA: TGCGCCAGCAGTCTGGTAGGGTTCGAGGGTTACGAGCAGTACTTC
CDR3: CASSLVGFEGYEQYF

D: TRBD2
J: TRBJ2-5
size: -
V: TRBV5-1
DNA: TGCGCCAGCAGCTTGGGACTAGCGGGAACAATCCAAGAGACCCAGTACTTC
CDR3: CASSLGLAGTIQETQYF

D: -
J: TRBJ1-1
size: few
V: TRBV7-9
DNA: TGTGCCAGCAGCTTAAGTCTCTCGGACACTGAAGCTTTCTTT
CDR3: CASSLSLSDTEAFF

D: -
J: TRBJ1-2
size: few
V: TRBV10-3
DNA: TGTGCCATCAGTGGGGGGCGCGTCTATGGCTACACCTTC
CDR3: CAISGGRVYGYTF

D: TRBD2
J: TRBJ2-1
size: -
V: TRBV20-1
DNA: TGCAGCGGCCGGGGGACTAGCGGATACAATGAGCAGTTCTTC
CDR3: CSGRGTSGYNEQFF

D: -
J: TRBJ2-7
size: -
V: TRBV5-5
DNA: TGTGCCAGCAGCTTGAATCCGGGGGCTCAAGGCGAGCAGTACTTC
CDR3: CASSLNPGAQGEQYF

D: TRBD2
J: TRBJ2-1
size: -
V: TRBV7-2
DNA: TGTGCCAGCAGCTTCATAGCGGGAATTTCCTACAATGAGCAGTTCTTC
CDR3: CASSFIAGISYNEQFF

D: -
J: TRBJ2-3
size: -
V: TRBV27
DNA: TGTGCCAGCAGTTTAAATAGAGATACGCAGTATTTT
CDR3: CASSLNRDTQYF

D: TRBD1
J: TRBJ2-1
size: many
V: TRBV5-1
DNA: TGCGCCAGCAGGCTGGGGACAGGGTCCTACAATGAGCAGTTCTTC
CDR3: CASRLGTGSYNEQFF

D: TRBD1
J: TRBJ2-1
size: -
V: TRBV6-5
DNA: TGTGCCAGCAGTTACTCGGGACAGGGGAGCAATGAGCAGTTCTTC
CDR3: CASSYSGQGSNEQFF

D: -
J: TRBJ2-1
size: -
V: TRBV20-1
DNA: TGCAGTGCTAGAGAGACCAGCCGCTACAATGAGCAGTTCTTC
CDR3: CSARETSRYNEQFF

D: TRBD2
J: TRBJ2-5
size: -
V: TRBV12-3/TRBV12-4
DNA: TGTGCCAGCAGTCCATCGGGGGGGAGAAAGACCCAGTACTTC
CDR3: CASSPSGGRKTQYF

D: -
J: TRBJ2-1
size: few
V: TRBV5-1
DNA: TGCGCCAGCAGCTTGCGCGGACAGTACAATGAGCAGTTCTTC
CDR3: CASSLRGQYNEQFF

D: -
J: TRBJ2-7
size: few
V: TRBV2
DNA: TGTGCCAGCAGTGAAGCTCGGCAGTACTTC
CDR3: CASSEARQYF

D: -
J: TRBJ2-7
size: -
V: TRBV28
DNA: TGTGCCAGCAGGCGGCCCGGGACGGGCGAGCAGTACTTC
CDR3: CASRRPGTGEQYF

D: -
J: TRBJ2-7
size: few
V: TRBV6-2/TRBV6-3
DNA: TGTGCCAGCAGTTACCAGGGCCCCTACGAGCAGTACTTC
CDR3: CASSYQGPYEQYF